This T cell receptor (beta chain) was recorded in a study of graft-versus-host responses after intestinal transplantation. On the study more broadly: Anti-thymocyte globulin induction preceded approximately three years of tacrolimus and steroid maintenance in all recipients.

The table came from immunoSEQ multiplex PCR; TCRdb's copy has only in-frame clones and leaves some out. This sample has about 51,000 clones, with 80% to 90% found just once. The study, taken as a whole, reports: Investigators detected GvH clones in recipient marrow, with some emerging earlier in ileum or blood.

Concerning this clone itself: What it binds is unknown.

Trimming pared 5 bases from V and 6 bases from J, leaving 12 bases between. CDR1 and CDR2 from the germline V gene are SGHNT and YYREEE (reference sequence). The CDR3 is 13 amino acids. The receptor was derived from a human donor who was the organ donor for an intestinal transplant. This sequence joins TRBV5-4 and TRBJ2-1; weak D call: TRBD1 (6 bases). This specimen was unstimulated CD4+ T cells sorted from spleen or lymph node cells, taken before transplant. CDR3 region: CASRPQGPNEQFF. The CDR3 nucleotides read TGTGCCAGCAGACCACAGGGCCCCAATGAGCAGTTCTTC.